This T cell receptor beta chain is from a study of T cells in localized non-small cell lung cancer. With 5 bases removed from V and 3 bases from J, the gap between germline ends came to 19 bases. CDR1 is SGHVS, CDR2 FNYEAQ, per germline. The CDR3 totals 16 residues. Points from the study as a whole: In adjacent lung, a median around 52 of the top 100 tumor clones were found. Tumor samples were not multi-region, leaving intratumor heterogeneity unexcluded.

Profiling relied on immunoSEQ multiplex PCR, and the TCRdb table lists in-frame clones only, not all of them. Of over 15,000 clones listed, roughly 81% are singletons. This clone occurred once. Its antigen remains unidentified. The source is a male donor aged 60 or over with stage I lung adenocarcinoma. The sample in question was peripheral blood, obtained before any cancer treatment. The rearrangement links TRBV7-6 to TRBJ1-2, with TRBD1 as a possible D gene (5 bases). The CDR3 spells CASSKGLGEGDYGYTF. CDR3 coding DNA: TGTGCCAGCAGCAAAGGGTTAGGGGAAGGGGACTATGGCTACACCTTC.